This TCR beta chain was sequenced during a study of shared clonotypes between healthy human individuals. Study results and caveats: A reduction in generation probabilities was seen for non-shared clonotypes relative to those shared by all four donors. The small donor group covered limited genetic and exposure diversity.

Splitting the CD4+ cells yielded a CD45RA+ naive subset and a CD45RA-negative memory subset. Genomic DNA from each subset was divided evenly over several immunoSEQ plates. Profiled with immunoSEQ multiplex PCR; TCRdb holds only in-frame clones, not every one. This sample has roughly 2,500,000 clones; roughly 93% occur once, and the top ten carry approximately 0.37%. With respect to this clone: Antigen unknown.

The sample comprised naive CD4+ T cells from PBMCs. The subset denotes: CD45RA+ positively selected. The source is a man between 18 and 35 years old in good health. Some clones in this sample may be carry-over from other donors' samples.

CDR3 in DNA: TGTGCCTGGAGCCCCGGGACAGTTATCAATCAGCCCCAGCATTTT. This encodes CAWSPGTVINQPQHF. This chain joins TRBV30 and TRBJ1-5, with 7 bases fitting TRBD1. The CDR3 extends over 15 amino acids. CDR1 and CDR2 from the germline V gene are GTSNPN and SVGIG (reference sequence). The junction had 8 bases not matched to a gene; V was cut back by 3 bases and J by 3 bases.